This is a list of T cell receptor beta chains from one sample in a study of T cells and Merkel cell carcinoma outcomes. Assay used: immunoSEQ multiplex PCR; TCRdb lists only in-frame clones, some missing. Found here are 15,000 or so clones, about 90% of them singletons; the top ten hold less than 9.5%. Sample: tumor tissue from Merkel cell carcinoma. The receptors shown here come from a human donor with Merkel cell carcinoma. Each CDR3 is given with its conserved first and last residue. D genes are given only for firm matches. Clone size appears in some rows only: once, few, many, or a class for an expanded clone.

V gene: TRBV7-9
CDR3 length: 16
J gene: TRBJ2-1
clone size: .
D gene: .
CDR3 protein: CASSLLPGRGDNEQFF
CDR3 DNA: TGTGCCAGCAGCTTGCTACCGGGACGGGGTGACAATGAGCAGTTCTTC

V gene: TRBV7-9
CDR3 length: 14
J gene: TRBJ2-5
clone size: .
D gene: .
CDR3 protein: CASSPGRFQETQYF
CDR3 DNA: TGTGCCAGCAGCCCGGGACGGTTTCAAGAGACCCAGTACTTC

V gene: TRBV2
CDR3 length: 11
J gene: TRBJ2-1
clone size: .
D gene: .
CDR3 protein: CASSYYNEQFF
CDR3 DNA: TGTGCCAGCAGTTATTACAATGAGCAGTTCTTC

V gene: TRBV5-1
CDR3 length: 13
J gene: TRBJ2-7
clone size: .
D gene: .
CDR3 protein: CASSLEGQREQYF
CDR3 DNA: TGCGCCAGCAGCTTGGAGGGCCAAAGAGAGCAGTACTTC

V gene: TRBV5-1
CDR3 length: 15
J gene: TRBJ2-1
clone size: .
D gene: TRBD1
CDR3 protein: CASSRTSGTGFEQFF
CDR3 DNA: TGCGCCAGCAGCCGCACCTCCGGGACAGGGTTTGAGCAGTTCTTC

V gene: TRBV19
CDR3 length: 16
J gene: TRBJ1-1
clone size: .
D gene: .
CDR3 protein: CASSPYMVPRITEAFF
CDR3 DNA: TGTGCCAGTAGTCCCTACATGGTTCCGAGGATTACTGAAGCTTTCTTT

V gene: TRBV2
CDR3 length: 14
J gene: TRBJ1-2
clone size: .
D gene: TRBD1
CDR3 protein: CASIQGVFNYGYTF
CDR3 DNA: TGTGCCAGCATACAGGGGGTGTTTAACTATGGCTACACCTTC

V gene: TRBV19
CDR3 length: 17
J gene: TRBJ2-1
clone size: .
D gene: TRBD2
CDR3 protein: CASSRNVGAGGINEQFF
CDR3 DNA: TGTGCCAGTAGTAGGAACGTGGGGGCGGGAGGCATCAATGAGCAGTTCTTC

V gene: TRBV10-3
CDR3 length: 14
J gene: TRBJ1-1
clone size: .
D gene: .
CDR3 protein: CAISELKGNTEAFF
CDR3 DNA: TGTGCCATCAGTGAGCTTAAGGGGAACACTGAAGCTTTCTTT

V gene: TRBV4-3
CDR3 length: 15
J gene: TRBJ1-2
clone size: .
D gene: .
CDR3 protein: CASSQGTAPTYGYTF
CDR3 DNA: TGCGCCAGCAGCCAAGGGACCGCGCCGACCTATGGCTACACCTTC

V gene: TRBV4-1
CDR3 length: 13
J gene: TRBJ1-5
clone size: .
D gene: .
CDR3 protein: CTSSSRELQPQHF
CDR3 DNA: TGCACCAGCAGCTCAAGGGAGCTTCAGCCCCAGCATTTT

V gene: TRBV2
CDR3 length: 14
J gene: TRBJ1-2
clone size: .
D gene: TRBD1
CDR3 protein: CANNPRDRVYGYTF
CDR3 DNA: TGTGCCAACAACCCCCGGGACAGGGTCTATGGCTACACCTTC

V gene: TRBV28
CDR3 length: 16
J gene: TRBJ1-1
clone size: once
D gene: .
CDR3 protein: CASSLLSGGLNTEAFF
CDR3 DNA: TGTGCCAGCAGTTTATTGTCGGGCGGTTTGAACACTGAAGCTTTCTTT

V gene: TRBV6-6
CDR3 length: 15
J gene: TRBJ2-3
clone size: once
D gene: .
CDR3 protein: CASSPIELSTDTQYF
CDR3 DNA: TGTGCCAGCAGTCCTATTGAACTTAGCACAGATACGCAGTATTTT

V gene: TRBV9
CDR3 length: 17
J gene: TRBJ2-5
clone size: .
D gene: .
CDR3 protein: CASSERTGGATQETQYF
CDR3 DNA: TGTGCCAGCAGCGAGAGGACCGGGGGAGCCACCCAAGAGACCCAGTACTTC

V gene: TRBV5-6
CDR3 length: 13
J gene: TRBJ2-7
clone size: .
D gene: TRBD1
CDR3 protein: CASSRDRGDEQYF
CDR3 DNA: TGTGCCAGCAGCCGGGACAGGGGTGACGAGCAGTACTTC

V gene: TRBV27
CDR3 length: 17
J gene: TRBJ1-5
clone size: .
D gene: .
CDR3 protein: CASSAAQGFQGNQPQHF
CDR3 DNA: TGTGCCAGCAGTGCTGCACAGGGATTTCAGGGCAATCAGCCCCAGCATTTT

V gene: TRBV9
CDR3 length: 15
J gene: TRBJ1-2
clone size: .
D gene: .
CDR3 protein: CASSVGGMGTYGYTF
CDR3 DNA: TGTGCCAGCAGCGTTGGCGGGATGGGAACCTATGGCTACACCTTC

V gene: TRBV9
CDR3 length: 12
J gene: TRBJ1-5
clone size: few
D gene: .
CDR3 protein: CASGYSNQPQHF
CDR3 DNA: TGTGCCAGCGGGTATAGCAATCAGCCCCAGCATTTT

V gene: TRBV4-2
CDR3 length: 15
J gene: TRBJ1-3
clone size: .
D gene: .
CDR3 protein: CASSQDPGSGNTIYF
CDR3 DNA: TGTGCCAGCAGCCAAGACCCAGGTTCTGGAAACACCATATATTTT

V gene: TRBV29-1
CDR3 length: 13
J gene: TRBJ2-7
clone size: .
D gene: TRBD1
CDR3 protein: CSAEGDRGYEQYF
CDR3 DNA: TGCAGCGCTGAAGGGGACAGGGGTTACGAGCAGTACTTC

V gene: TRBV4-1
CDR3 length: 16
J gene: TRBJ2-1
clone size: few
D gene: TRBD2
CDR3 protein: CASSQWGASGSGEQFF
CDR3 DNA: TGCGCCAGCAGCCAGTGGGGGGCTAGCGGGAGCGGTGAGCAGTTCTTC

V gene: TRBV28
CDR3 length: 13
J gene: TRBJ2-7
clone size: few
D gene: TRBD1
CDR3 protein: CALRDSRSYEQYF
CDR3 DNA: TGTGCCCTTCGGGACAGTCGGTCCTACGAGCAGTACTTC

V gene: TRBV7-3
CDR3 length: 15
J gene: TRBJ2-6
clone size: once
D gene: .
CDR3 protein: CASGIRQAGANVLTF
CDR3 DNA: TGTGCCAGCGGGATCCGCCAAGCTGGGGCCAACGTCCTGACTTTC

V gene: TRBV7-6
CDR3 length: 14
J gene: TRBJ2-3
clone size: .
D gene: .
CDR3 protein: CASSLGQSTDTQYF
CDR3 DNA: TGTGCCAGCAGCTTAGGGCAGAGCACAGATACGCAGTATTTT

V gene: TRBV29-1
CDR3 length: 14
J gene: TRBJ1-3
clone size: .
D gene: .
CDR3 protein: CSGEGGLGGNTIYF
CDR3 DNA: TGCAGCGGTGAAGGGGGGCTAGGAGGAAACACCATATATTTT

V gene: TRBV5-1
CDR3 length: 15
J gene: TRBJ2-2
clone size: .
D gene: TRBD1
CDR3 protein: CASRGTGGDTGELFF
CDR3 DNA: TGCGCCAGCCGAGGGACAGGGGGCGATACCGGGGAGCTGTTTTTT

V gene: TRBV29-1
CDR3 length: 13
J gene: TRBJ1-5
clone size: .
D gene: .
CDR3 protein: CSVGRGADQPQHF
CDR3 DNA: TGCAGCGTTGGTCGGGGTGCGGATCAGCCCCAGCATTTT

V gene: TRBV12-5
CDR3 length: 13
J gene: TRBJ2-7
clone size: few
D gene: .
CDR3 protein: CASGLAGPYEQYF
CDR3 DNA: TGTGCTAGTGGTTTGGCGGGGCCCTACGAGCAGTACTTC

V gene: TRBV14
CDR3 length: 15
J gene: TRBJ1-6
clone size: .
D gene: .
CDR3 protein: CASSLQGLVNSPLHF
CDR3 DNA: TGTGCCAGCAGCCTCCAGGGTTTGGTGAATTCACCCCTCCACTTT

V gene: TRBV19
CDR3 length: 15
J gene: TRBJ2-2
clone size: .
D gene: TRBD1
CDR3 protein: CASRRTGRNTGELFF
CDR3 DNA: TGTGCCAGTAGGCGGACAGGGCGGAACACCGGGGAGCTGTTTTTT

V gene: TRBV9
CDR3 length: 16
J gene: TRBJ2-3
clone size: .
D gene: TRBD2
CDR3 protein: CASSVEGLAGSDTQYF
CDR3 DNA: TGTGCCAGCAGCGTAGAGGGACTAGCGGGTTCAGATACGCAGTATTTT

V gene: TRBV6-1
CDR3 length: 14
J gene: TRBJ1-1
clone size: .
D gene: TRBD1
CDR3 protein: CASIRTGGATEAFF
CDR3 DNA: TGTGCCAGCATTCGGACAGGGGGCGCCACTGAAGCTTTCTTT

V gene: TRBV5-1
CDR3 length: 13
J gene: TRBJ2-5
clone size: .
D gene: .
CDR3 protein: CASSLEGGETQYF
CDR3 DNA: TGCGCCAGCAGCTTGGAGGGGGGAGAGACCCAGTACTTC

V gene: TRBV5-6
CDR3 length: 14
J gene: TRBJ2-7
clone size: .
D gene: .
CDR3 protein: CASSLTASSYEQYF
CDR3 DNA: TGTGCCAGCAGCTTGACAGCGAGCTCCTACGAGCAGTACTTC

V gene: TRBV5-4
CDR3 length: 15
J gene: TRBJ1-2
clone size: .
D gene: TRBD1
CDR3 protein: CASSSGTGHNYGYTF
CDR3 DNA: TGTGCCAGCAGCTCCGGGACAGGGCATAACTATGGCTACACCTTC

V gene: TRBV19
CDR3 length: 14
J gene: TRBJ1-1
clone size: .
D gene: .
CDR3 protein: CASSIQGWDTEAFF
CDR3 DNA: TGTGCCAGTAGTATACAGGGGTGGGACACTGAAGCTTTCTTT

V gene: TRBV5-4
CDR3 length: 17
J gene: TRBJ1-1
clone size: .
D gene: .
CDR3 protein: CASSLALMRVASTEAFF
CDR3 DNA: TGTGCCAGCAGCTTGGCCTTGATGAGAGTTGCTTCTACTGAAGCTTTCTTT

V gene: TRBV18
CDR3 length: 14
J gene: TRBJ1-2
clone size: once
D gene: TRBD1
CDR3 protein: CASSQLGQNYGYTF
CDR3 DNA: TGTGCCAGCTCACAATTGGGACAGAACTATGGCTACACCTTC

V gene: TRBV28
CDR3 length: 14
J gene: TRBJ1-2
clone size: .
D gene: .
CDR3 protein: CASSYSPGNYGYTF
CDR3 DNA: TGTGCCAGCAGCTACAGCCCTGGGAACTATGGCTACACCTTC

V gene: TRBV5-5
CDR3 length: 15
J gene: TRBJ1-4
clone size: .
D gene: TRBD1
CDR3 protein: CASSWGTGPNEKLFF
CDR3 DNA: TGTGCCAGCAGCTGGGGGACAGGGCCTAATGAAAAACTGTTTTTT

V gene: TRBV15
CDR3 length: 14
J gene: TRBJ1-1
clone size: .
D gene: .
CDR3 protein: CATSRDSLDTEAFF
CDR3 DNA: TGTGCCACCAGCAGGGACAGCCTGGACACTGAAGCTTTCTTT

V gene: TRBV5-4
CDR3 length: 18
J gene: TRBJ2-1
clone size: .
D gene: TRBD2
CDR3 protein: CASSPLGTSGGANNEQFF
CDR3 DNA: TGTGCCAGCAGCCCCCTGGGGACTAGCGGGGGGGCTAACAATGAGCAGTTCTTC

V gene: TRBV7-9
CDR3 length: 12
J gene: TRBJ2-7
clone size: once
D gene: TRBD2
CDR3 protein: CASSLGGGEQYF
CDR3 DNA: TGTGCCAGCAGCTTAGGGGGGGGCGAGCAGTACTTC

V gene: TRBV28
CDR3 length: 15
J gene: TRBJ2-1
clone size: .
D gene: TRBD2
CDR3 protein: CASRATAGGPYEQFF
CDR3 DNA: TGTGCCAGCAGGGCGACAGCGGGAGGGCCTTATGAGCAGTTCTTC

V gene: TRBV7-6
CDR3 length: 15
J gene: TRBJ2-2
clone size: few
D gene: .
CDR3 protein: CASSLGGTVTGELFF
CDR3 DNA: TGTGCCAGCAGCTTAGGAGGGACGGTCACCGGGGAGCTGTTTTTT

V gene: TRBV19
CDR3 length: 16
J gene: TRBJ1-2
clone size: .
D gene: TRBD1
CDR3 protein: CASSIMTGQGTSGYTF
CDR3 DNA: TGTGCCAGTAGTATAATGACGGGACAGGGGACTTCTGGCTACACCTTC

V gene: TRBV30
CDR3 length: 13
J gene: TRBJ1-6
clone size: .
D gene: .
CDR3 protein: CAWSSGFNSPLHF
CDR3 DNA: TGTGCCTGGAGTAGTGGGTTTAATTCACCCCTCCACTTT

V gene: TRBV6-1
CDR3 length: 11
J gene: TRBJ2-7
clone size: .
D gene: .
CDR3 protein: CGGGGWNEQYF
CDR3 DNA: TGTGGAGGGGGGGGTTGGAACGAGCAGTACTTC

V gene: TRBV6-1
CDR3 length: 13
J gene: TRBJ1-1
clone size: .
D gene: TRBD1
CDR3 protein: CASNLDRGTEAFF
CDR3 DNA: TGTGCCAGCAATTTGGACAGGGGAACTGAAGCTTTCTTT

V gene: TRBV5-1
CDR3 length: 16
J gene: TRBJ1-4
clone size: .
D gene: .
CDR3 protein: CASSSGISATNEKLFF
CDR3 DNA: TGCGCCAGCAGCTCAGGGATTTCCGCAACTAATGAAAAACTGTTTTTT

V gene: TRBV5-1
CDR3 length: 14
J gene: TRBJ2-7
clone size: once
D gene: .
CDR3 protein: CASSPEGGYYEQYF
CDR3 DNA: TGCGCCAGCAGCCCCGAGGGGGGATACTACGAGCAGTACTTC

V gene: TRBV28
CDR3 length: 16
J gene: TRBJ1-4
clone size: medium-sized
D gene: .
CDR3 protein: CASAGSRYSENEKLFF
CDR3 DNA: TGTGCCAGCGCAGGGTCGCGATACTCAGAGAATGAAAAACTGTTTTTT

V gene: TRBV29-1
CDR3 length: 14
J gene: TRBJ1-1
clone size: medium-sized
D gene: TRBD1
CDR3 protein: CSVRATGGYTEAFF
CDR3 DNA: TGCAGCGTCCGTGCGACAGGGGGGTACACTGAAGCTTTCTTT

V gene: TRBV30
CDR3 length: 13
J gene: TRBJ1-2
clone size: few
D gene: TRBD1
CDR3 protein: CAHRDRGAYGYTF
CDR3 DNA: TGTGCCCACCGGGACAGAGGGGCTTATGGCTACACCTTC

V gene: TRBV6-6
CDR3 length: 15
J gene: TRBJ1-1
clone size: .
D gene: .
CDR3 protein: CASSSLARVGTEAFF
CDR3 DNA: TGTGCCAGCAGTTCCCTCGCCAGGGTAGGCACTGAAGCTTTCTTT

V gene: TRBV5-1
CDR3 length: 14
J gene: TRBJ2-3
clone size: .
D gene: TRBD2
CDR3 protein: CASALGGDRNTQYF
CDR3 DNA: TGCGCCAGCGCCCTGGGGGGGGATCGAAATACGCAGTATTTT

V gene: TRBV21-1
CDR3 length: 14
J gene: TRBJ1-2
clone size: .
D gene: .
CDR3 protein: CASSIKRDIYGYTF
CDR3 DNA: TGTGCCAGCAGCATCAAAAGGGACATCTATGGCTACACCTTT

V gene: TRBV7-8
CDR3 length: 16
J gene: TRBJ2-5
clone size: few
D gene: TRBD1
CDR3 protein: CASSLAGQGYEETQYF
CDR3 DNA: TGTGCCAGCAGCTTAGCGGGACAGGGGTATGAAGAGACCCAGTACTTC

V gene: TRBV5-4
CDR3 length: 16
J gene: TRBJ2-1
clone size: .
D gene: .
CDR3 protein: CASSPGGQNSYNEQFF
CDR3 DNA: TGTGCCAGCAGCCCCGGTGGGCAGAACTCCTACAATGAGCAGTTCTTC